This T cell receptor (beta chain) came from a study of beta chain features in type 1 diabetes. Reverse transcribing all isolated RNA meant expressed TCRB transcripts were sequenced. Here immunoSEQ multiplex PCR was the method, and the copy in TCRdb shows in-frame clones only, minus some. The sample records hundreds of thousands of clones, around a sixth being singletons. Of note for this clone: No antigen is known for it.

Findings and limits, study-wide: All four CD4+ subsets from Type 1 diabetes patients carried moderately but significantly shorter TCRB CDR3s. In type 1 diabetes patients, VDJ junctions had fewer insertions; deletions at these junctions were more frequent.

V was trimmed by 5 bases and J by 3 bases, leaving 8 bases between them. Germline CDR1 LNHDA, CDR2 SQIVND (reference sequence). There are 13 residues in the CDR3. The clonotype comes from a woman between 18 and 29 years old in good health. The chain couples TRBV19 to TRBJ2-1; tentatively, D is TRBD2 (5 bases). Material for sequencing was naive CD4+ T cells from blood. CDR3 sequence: CASSAGHYNEQFF. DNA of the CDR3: TGTGCCAGTAGTGCGGGCCACTACAATGAGCAGTTCTTC.